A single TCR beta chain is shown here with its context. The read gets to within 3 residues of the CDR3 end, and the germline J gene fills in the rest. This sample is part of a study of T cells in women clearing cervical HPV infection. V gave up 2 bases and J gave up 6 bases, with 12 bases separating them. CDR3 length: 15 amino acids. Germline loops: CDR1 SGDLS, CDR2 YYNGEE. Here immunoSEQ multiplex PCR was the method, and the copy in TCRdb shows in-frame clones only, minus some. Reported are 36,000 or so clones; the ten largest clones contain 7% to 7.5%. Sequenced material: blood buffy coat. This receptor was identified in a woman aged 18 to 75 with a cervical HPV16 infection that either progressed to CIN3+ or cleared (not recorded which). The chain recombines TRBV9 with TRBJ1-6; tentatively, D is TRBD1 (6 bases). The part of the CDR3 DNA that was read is TGTGCCAGCAGCGTCTCAGGGGCTCTTAATTCACCC. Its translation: CASSVSGALNSP. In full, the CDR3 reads CASSVSGALNSPLHF.